The T cell receptor beta chain under discussion was sequenced for a study of CD8+ T cells in alopecia areata. Germline V lookup: CDR1 GTSNPN, CDR2 SVGIG (reference sequence). The CDR3 is 13 amino acids. Trimming cost V 5 bases and J 2 bases, with 10 bases left between them. Remarks on this clone: This sample includes further DNA sequences coding for the same CDR3.

Extraction and reverse transcription of RNA yielded cDNA as the sequencing template. Clones were sequenced by immunoSEQ multiplex PCR, and TCRdb holds only the in-frame ones, with some missing. The sample holds around 210,000 clones; roughly 64% are singletons and the top ten take around 3.9%. Treatment given: oral pan-JAK inhibitor, 5-10 mg twice daily. This chain joins TRBV30 and TRBJ1-5; D unclear. This sequence originates from a human donor with alopecia areata. The specimen comprised CD4+ T cells sorted from blood, sampled at week 4, from a patient treated with tofacitinib. For the CDR3, the DNA is TGTGCCTGGGGTACTCGGGGCAATCAGCCCCAGCATTTT. Residues: CAWGTRGNQPQHF.